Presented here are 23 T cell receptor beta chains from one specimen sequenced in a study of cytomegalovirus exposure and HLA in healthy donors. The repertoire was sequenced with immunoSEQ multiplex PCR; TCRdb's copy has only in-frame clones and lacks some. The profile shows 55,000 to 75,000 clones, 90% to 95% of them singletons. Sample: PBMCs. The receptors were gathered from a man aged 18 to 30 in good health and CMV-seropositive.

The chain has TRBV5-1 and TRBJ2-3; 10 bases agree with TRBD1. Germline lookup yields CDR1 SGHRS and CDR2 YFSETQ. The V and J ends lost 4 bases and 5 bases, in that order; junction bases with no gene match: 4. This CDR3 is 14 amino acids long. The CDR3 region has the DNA TGCGCCAGCAGCCCGGGGACAGGGGTAGATACGCAGTATTTT. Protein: CASSPGTGVDTQYF.

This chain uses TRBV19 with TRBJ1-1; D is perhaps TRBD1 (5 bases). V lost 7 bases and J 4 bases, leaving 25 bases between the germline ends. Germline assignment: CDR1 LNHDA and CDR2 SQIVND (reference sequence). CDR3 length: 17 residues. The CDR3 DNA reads TGTGCCAGTAACAGACCCCTCGCGGGGGTCTTCCCCACTGAAGCTTTCTTT. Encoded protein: CASNRPLAGVFPTEAFF.

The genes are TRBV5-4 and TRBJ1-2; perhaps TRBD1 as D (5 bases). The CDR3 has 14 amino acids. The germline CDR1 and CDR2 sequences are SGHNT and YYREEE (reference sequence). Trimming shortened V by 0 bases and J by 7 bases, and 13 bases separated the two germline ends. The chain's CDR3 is CASSLAGGGGGYTF. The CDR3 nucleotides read TGTGCCAGCAGCTTGGCCGGGGGTGGGGGTGGCTACACCTTC. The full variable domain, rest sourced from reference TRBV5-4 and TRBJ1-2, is ETGVTQSPTHLIKTRGQQVTLRCSSQSGHNTVSWYQQALGQGPQFIFQYYREEENGRGNFPPRFSGLQFPNYSSELNVNALELDDSALYLCASSLAGGGGGYTFGSGTRLTVV.

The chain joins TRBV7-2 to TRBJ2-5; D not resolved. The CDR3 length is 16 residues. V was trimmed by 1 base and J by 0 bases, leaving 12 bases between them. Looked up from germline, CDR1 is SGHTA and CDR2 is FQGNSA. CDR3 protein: CASSLGVLPNQETQYF. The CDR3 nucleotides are TGTGCCAGCAGCTTAGGGGTACTACCGAACCAAGAGACCCAGTACTTC.

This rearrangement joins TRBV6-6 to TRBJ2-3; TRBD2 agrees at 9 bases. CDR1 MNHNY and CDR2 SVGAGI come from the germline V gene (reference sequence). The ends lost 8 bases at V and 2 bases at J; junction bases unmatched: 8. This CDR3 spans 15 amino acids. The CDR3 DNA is TGTGCCAGCTGCTTAAGCGGGGGGTTCACAGATACGCAGTATTTT. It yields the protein CASCLSGGFTDTQYF.

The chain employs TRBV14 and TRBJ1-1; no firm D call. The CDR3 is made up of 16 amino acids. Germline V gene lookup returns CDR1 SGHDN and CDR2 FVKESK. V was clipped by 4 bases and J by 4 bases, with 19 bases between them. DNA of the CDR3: TGTGCCAGCAGCCCACTTTTCCGTCCCTCGGGCACTGAAGCTTTCTTT. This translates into CASSPLFRPSGTEAFF.

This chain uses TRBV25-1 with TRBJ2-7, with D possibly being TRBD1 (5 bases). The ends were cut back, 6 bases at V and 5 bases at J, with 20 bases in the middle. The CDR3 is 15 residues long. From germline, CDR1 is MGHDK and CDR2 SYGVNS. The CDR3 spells CASSAGAVRSNEQYF. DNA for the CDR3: TGTGCCAGCAGCGCTGGGGCAGTAAGGTCGAACGAGCAGTACTTC.

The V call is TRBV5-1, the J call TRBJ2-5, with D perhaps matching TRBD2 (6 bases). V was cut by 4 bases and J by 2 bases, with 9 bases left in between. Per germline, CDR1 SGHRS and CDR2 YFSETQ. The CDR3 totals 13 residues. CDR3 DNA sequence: TGCGCCAGCAGCCCTGGGGGGCAAGAGACCCAGTACTTC. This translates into CASSPGGQETQYF.

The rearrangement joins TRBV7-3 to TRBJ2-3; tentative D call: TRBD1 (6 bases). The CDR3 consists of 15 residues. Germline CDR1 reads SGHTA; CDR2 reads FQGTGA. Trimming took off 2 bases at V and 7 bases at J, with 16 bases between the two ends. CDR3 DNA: TGTGCCAGCAGCTTATCAGGGCCTACAGGGAATACGCAGTATTTT. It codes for CASSLSGPTGNTQYF. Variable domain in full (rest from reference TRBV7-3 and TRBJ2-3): GAGVSQTPSNKVTEKGKYVELRCDPISGHTALYWYRQSLGQGPEFLIYFQGTGAADDSGLPNDRFFAVRPEGSVSTLKIQRTERGDSAVYLCASSLSGPTGNTQYFGPGTRLTVL.

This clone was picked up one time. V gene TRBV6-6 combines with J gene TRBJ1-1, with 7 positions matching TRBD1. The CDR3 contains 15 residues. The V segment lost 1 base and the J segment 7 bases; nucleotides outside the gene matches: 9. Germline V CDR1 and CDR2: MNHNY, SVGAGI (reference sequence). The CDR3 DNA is TGTGCCAGCAGTTACTTGCTCGGGACAGCTCGTGAAGCTTTCTTT. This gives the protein CASSYLLGTAREAFF.

In DNA, the CDR3 is TGTGCCAGTAGTATACAGGGGACCTACAATGAGCAGTTCTTC. Protein product: CASSIQGTYNEQFF. V is TRBV19 and J is TRBJ2-1, with D maybe TRBD1 (6 bases). The CDR3 covers 14 residues. Trimming removed 2 bases from V and 2 bases from J, with 7 bases in between. In germline, CDR1 is LNHDA, CDR2 SQIVND (reference sequence).

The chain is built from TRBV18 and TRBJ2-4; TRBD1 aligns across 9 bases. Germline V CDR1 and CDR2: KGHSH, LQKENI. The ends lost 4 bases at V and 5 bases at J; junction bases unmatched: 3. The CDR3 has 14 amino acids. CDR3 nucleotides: TGTGCCAGCTCACGGGACAGGGCCGAAAACATTCAGTACTTC. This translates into CASSRDRAENIQYF. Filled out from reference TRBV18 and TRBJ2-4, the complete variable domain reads NAGVMQNPRHLVRRRGQEARLRCSPMKGHSHVYWYRQLPEEGLKFMVYLQKENIIDESGMPKERFSAEFPKEGPSILRIQQVVRGDSAAYFCASSRDRAENIQYFGAGTRLSVL.

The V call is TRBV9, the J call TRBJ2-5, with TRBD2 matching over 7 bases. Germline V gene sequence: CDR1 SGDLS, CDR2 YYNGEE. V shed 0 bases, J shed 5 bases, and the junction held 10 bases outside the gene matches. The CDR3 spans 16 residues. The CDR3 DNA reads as TGTGCCAGCAGCGTAGACGGCGGGGGTACGTTTGAGACCCAGTACTTC. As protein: CASSVDGGGTFETQYF.

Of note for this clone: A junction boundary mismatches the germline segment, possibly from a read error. The CDR3 DNA reads as TGCTATAGCGGGAGGGTCTCCACCGGGGAGCTGTTTTTT. The encoded protein is CYSGRVSTGELFF. The chain has TRBV27 and TRBJ2-2; 11 bases fit TRBD2. The CDR3 is made up of 13 amino acids. Germline CDR1 MNHEY, CDR2 SMNVEV (reference sequence).

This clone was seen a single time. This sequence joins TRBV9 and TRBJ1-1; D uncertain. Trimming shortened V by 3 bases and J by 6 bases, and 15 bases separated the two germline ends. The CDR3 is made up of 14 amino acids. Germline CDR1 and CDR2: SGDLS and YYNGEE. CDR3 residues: CASSGSVSNAEAFF. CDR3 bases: TGTGCCAGCAGCGGGTCGGTTTCTAACGCTGAAGCTTTCTTT.

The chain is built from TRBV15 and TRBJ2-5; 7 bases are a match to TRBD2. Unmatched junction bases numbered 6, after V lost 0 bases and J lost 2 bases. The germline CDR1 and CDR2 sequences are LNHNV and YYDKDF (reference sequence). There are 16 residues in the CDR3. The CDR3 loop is CATSRDGGGRQETQYF. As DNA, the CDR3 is TGTGCCACCAGCAGAGATGGGGGGGGAAGGCAAGAGACCCAGTACTTC.

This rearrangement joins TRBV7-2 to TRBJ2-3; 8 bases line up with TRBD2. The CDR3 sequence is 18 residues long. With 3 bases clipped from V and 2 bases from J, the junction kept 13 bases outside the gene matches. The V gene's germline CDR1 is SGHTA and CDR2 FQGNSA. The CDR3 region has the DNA TGTGCCAGCAGCTTTAGAGTCCCCCAGCGGGGGACCACAGATACGCAGTATTTT. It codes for CASSFRVPQRGTTDTQYF.

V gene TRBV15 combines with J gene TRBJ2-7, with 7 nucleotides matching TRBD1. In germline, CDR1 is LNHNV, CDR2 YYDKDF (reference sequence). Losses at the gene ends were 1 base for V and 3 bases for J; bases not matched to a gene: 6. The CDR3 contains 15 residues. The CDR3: CATSRVEGADYEQYF. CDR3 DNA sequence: TGTGCCACCAGCAGAGTTGAGGGGGCGGACTACGAGCAGTACTTC.

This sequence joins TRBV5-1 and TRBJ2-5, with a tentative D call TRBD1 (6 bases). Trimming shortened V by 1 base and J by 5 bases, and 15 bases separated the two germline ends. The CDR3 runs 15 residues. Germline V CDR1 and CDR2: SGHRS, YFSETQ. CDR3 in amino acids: CASSLSIQGYETQYF. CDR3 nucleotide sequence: TGCGCCAGCAGCTTGTCAATACAGGGTTACGAGACCCAGTACTTC.

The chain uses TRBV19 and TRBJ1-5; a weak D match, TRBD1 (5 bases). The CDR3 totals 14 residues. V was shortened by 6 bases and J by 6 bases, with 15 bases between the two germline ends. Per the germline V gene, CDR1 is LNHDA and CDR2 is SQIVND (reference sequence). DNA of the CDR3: TGTGCCAGTAGAGGGGAATACGGTAGTCAGCCCCAGCATTTT. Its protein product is CASRGEYGSQPQHF.

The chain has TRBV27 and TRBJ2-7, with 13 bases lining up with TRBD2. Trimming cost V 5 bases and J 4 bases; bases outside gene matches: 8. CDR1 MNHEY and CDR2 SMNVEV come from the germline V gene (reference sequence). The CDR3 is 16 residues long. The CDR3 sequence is CASSTALLAGGYEQYF. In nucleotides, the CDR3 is TGTGCCAGCAGTACCGCGTTACTAGCGGGAGGGTACGAGCAGTACTTC.

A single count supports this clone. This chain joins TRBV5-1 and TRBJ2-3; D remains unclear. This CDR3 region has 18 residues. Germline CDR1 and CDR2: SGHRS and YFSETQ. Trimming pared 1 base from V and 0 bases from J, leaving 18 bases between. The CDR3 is CASSLWAPSSASTDTQYF. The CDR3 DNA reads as TGCGCCAGCAGCTTGTGGGCTCCGTCTTCCGCTAGCACAGATACGCAGTATTTT.

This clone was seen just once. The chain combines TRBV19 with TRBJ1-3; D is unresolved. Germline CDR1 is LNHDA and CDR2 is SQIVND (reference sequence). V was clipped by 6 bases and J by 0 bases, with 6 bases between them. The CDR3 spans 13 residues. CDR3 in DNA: TGTGCCAGTAGATACAGCTCTGGAAACACCATATATTTT. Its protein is CASRYSSGNTIYF.